A selection of T cell receptor beta chains follows, all from one sample in a study of blood T cells in healthy people across ages. MiXCR, run by TCRdb on the 5' RACE reads, gives a single entry per CDR3 protein. The data contain about 800,000 distinct CDR3 sequences, about half of them seen just once; the ten biggest clones take up about a sixth. Sequenced sample: blood. The receptor source for this set is an older man in good health. Each CDR3 is given with its conserved first and last residue. The order of the fields is J gene, D gene, clone size, V gene, CDR3 DNA, CDR3 protein. A D gene is named only where the DNA matches it firmly. Size is omitted from some rows. Given values are once, few, many or a class for expanded clones.

J gene: TRBJ1-2
D gene: NA
clone size: many
V gene: TRBV9
CDR3 DNA: TGTGCCAGCAGCGTAGGAGGCCGGGGCTACACCTTC
CDR3 protein: CASSVGGRGYTF

J gene: TRBJ1-2
D gene: NA
clone size: NA
V gene: TRBV29-1
CDR3 DNA: TGCAGCGCTAAGACGACAGGATATGGCTACACCTTC
CDR3 protein: CSAKTTGYGYTF

J gene: TRBJ2-1
D gene: NA
clone size: NA
V gene: TRBV20-1
CDR3 DNA: TGCAGTGCTACCAGGGGGGCTACCTACAATGAGCAGTTCTTC
CDR3 protein: CSATRGATYNEQFF

J gene: TRBJ2-6
D gene: TRBD1
clone size: many
V gene: TRBV28
CDR3 DNA: TGTGCCAGCAGTTTTGCAGGGGGCACTGGGGCCAACGTCCTGACTTTC
CDR3 protein: CASSFAGGTGANVLTF

J gene: TRBJ2-2
D gene: NA
clone size: NA
V gene: TRBV2
CDR3 DNA: TGTGCCAGCAGGGCGACGGACACAAACACCGGGGAGCTGTTTTTT
CDR3 protein: CASRATDTNTGELFF

J gene: TRBJ1-2
D gene: TRBD1
clone size: NA
V gene: TRBV20-1
CDR3 DNA: TGCAGTGCCGAATTACCGGGACAGAGGCTTACCTATGGCTACACCTTC
CDR3 protein: CSAELPGQRLTYGYTF

J gene: TRBJ2-1
D gene: TRBD1
clone size: NA
V gene: TRBV27
CDR3 DNA: TGTGCCAGCGGCATGACAGGGAATCGGGAGCAGTTCTTC
CDR3 protein: CASGMTGNREQFF

J gene: TRBJ2-5
D gene: TRBD1
clone size: once
V gene: TRBV28
CDR3 DNA: TGTGCCAGCAATAGGGACAGGGGGGAGAACGAAGAGACCCAGTACTTC
CDR3 protein: CASNRDRGENEETQYF

J gene: TRBJ2-7
D gene: NA
clone size: many
V gene: TRBV3-1
CDR3 DNA: TGTGCCAGCAGCCGCGCCGCCTACGAGCAGTACTTC
CDR3 protein: CASSRAAYEQYF

J gene: TRBJ2-7
D gene: TRBD1
clone size: few
V gene: TRBV7-8
CDR3 DNA: TGTGCCAGCAGCTCAGGGGGCGTAAGCTCCTACGAGCAGTACTTC
CDR3 protein: CASSSGGVSSYEQYF

J gene: TRBJ2-1
D gene: NA
clone size: NA
V gene: TRBV25-1
CDR3 DNA: TGTGCCAGCAGCCAGTTGACCAATGAGCAGTTCTTC
CDR3 protein: CASSQLTNEQFF

J gene: TRBJ2-1
D gene: TRBD2
clone size: NA
V gene: TRBV18
CDR3 DNA: TGTGCCAGCTCACCACCCTCACTAGCGGGATCGCGTGAGCAGTTCTTC
CDR3 protein: CASSPPSLAGSREQFF

J gene: TRBJ2-7
D gene: TRBD1
clone size: few
V gene: TRBV7-2
CDR3 DNA: TGTGCCAGCAGCCCTACCGGGACAGGGGTTTCCGAGCAGTACTTC
CDR3 protein: CASSPTGTGVSEQYF

J gene: TRBJ1-6
D gene: NA
clone size: NA
V gene: TRBV20-1
CDR3 DNA: TGCAGTGCGACGACAGAGAGTTATAATTCACCCCTCCACTTT
CDR3 protein: CSATTESYNSPLHF

J gene: TRBJ2-1
D gene: TRBD2
clone size: few
V gene: TRBV7-2
CDR3 DNA: TGTGCCAGCAGCCCAGGACTAGCGGGAGCCTTGGTTACCTACAATGAGCAGTTCTTC
CDR3 protein: CASSPGLAGALVTYNEQFF

J gene: TRBJ2-5
D gene: NA
clone size: once
V gene: TRBV5-5
CDR3 DNA: TGTACCAGCAGCTTACCCAGGTACAATGAGCAGTACTTC
CDR3 protein: CTSSLPRYNEQYF

J gene: TRBJ2-7
D gene: NA
clone size: NA
V gene: TRBV19
CDR3 DNA: TGTGCCAGTAGTACCCGAGGGCGGGAACTGGGGGAGCAGTACTTC
CDR3 protein: CASSTRGRELGEQYF

J gene: TRBJ2-7
D gene: NA
clone size: once
V gene: TRBV12-3/TRBV12-4
CDR3 DNA: TGTGCCAGCAGTTTCGTCTCGGGATTCCTGTCCTACGAGCAGTACTTC
CDR3 protein: CASSFVSGFLSYEQYF

J gene: TRBJ2-1
D gene: TRBD1
clone size: many
V gene: TRBV2
CDR3 DNA: TGTGCCACCGCAGACAGGGACGGGCGCAATGAGCAGTTCTTC
CDR3 protein: CATADRDGRNEQFF

J gene: TRBJ1-3
D gene: TRBD1
clone size: NA
V gene: TRBV30
CDR3 DNA: TGTGCCTGGCGACCCAGGGACAGGGAATTCTCTGGAAACACCATATATTTT
CDR3 protein: CAWRPRDREFSGNTIYF

J gene: TRBJ1-2
D gene: NA
clone size: few
V gene: TRBV20-1
CDR3 DNA: TGCAGTGCCCTACCCCCAGGAAACTATGGCTACACCTTC
CDR3 protein: CSALPPGNYGYTF

J gene: TRBJ2-1
D gene: NA
clone size: few
V gene: TRBV6-2/TRBV6-3
CDR3 DNA: TGTGCCAGCCGGGGTTTCGCCCATGAGCAGTTCTTC
CDR3 protein: CASRGFAHEQFF

J gene: TRBJ2-7
D gene: NA
clone size: NA
V gene: TRBV12-3/TRBV12-4
CDR3 DNA: TGTGCCAGCAGGAAGACTTGGGGGAACGAGCAGTACTTC
CDR3 protein: CASRKTWGNEQYF

J gene: TRBJ2-1
D gene: NA
clone size: NA
V gene: TRBV9
CDR3 DNA: TGTGCCAGCAGCCCACCCTTCCCCGACTATTACGGGGGAGGTTCCTACGAGCAGTTCTTC
CDR3 protein: CASSPPFPDYYGGGSYEQFF

J gene: TRBJ2-1
D gene: NA
clone size: NA
V gene: TRBV5-6
CDR3 DNA: TGTGCCAGCAGCTTCGGCCTGCAGCTAGGGGGGGGAGGTGAGCAGTTCTTC
CDR3 protein: CASSFGLQLGGGGEQFF

J gene: TRBJ2-5
D gene: NA
clone size: NA
V gene: TRBV6-6
CDR3 DNA: TGTGCCAGCAGTTACAGGGCCCCTCCGGAGACCCAGTACTTC
CDR3 protein: CASSYRAPPETQYF

J gene: TRBJ2-6
D gene: TRBD1
clone size: many
V gene: TRBV29-1
CDR3 DNA: TGCAGCGTGCTCGACAGGGTTAGGGCCAACGTCCTGACTTTC
CDR3 protein: CSVLDRVRANVLTF

J gene: TRBJ2-7
D gene: NA
clone size: NA
V gene: TRBV3-1
CDR3 DNA: TGTGCCAGCAGCCTCGAGTTCCACGAGCAGTACTTC
CDR3 protein: CASSLEFHEQYF

J gene: TRBJ2-5
D gene: NA
clone size: NA
V gene: TRBV25-1
CDR3 DNA: TGTGCCAGCAGTGATCAGGGGACGGAGACCCAGTACTTC
CDR3 protein: CASSDQGTETQYF

J gene: TRBJ1-1
D gene: NA
clone size: few
V gene: TRBV29-1
CDR3 DNA: TGCAGGGCCGAGGGGGGCCAGAGTAACACTGAAGCTTTCTTT
CDR3 protein: CRAEGGQSNTEAFF

J gene: TRBJ2-3
D gene: TRBD2
clone size: many
V gene: TRBV24-1
CDR3 DNA: TGTGCCACCAGTGACTGGGACAGGACTAGCGGGACTCTCACAGATACGCAGTATTTT
CDR3 protein: CATSDWDRTSGTLTDTQYF

J gene: TRBJ2-1
D gene: NA
clone size: NA
V gene: TRBV27
CDR3 DNA: TGTGCCGGCGCCAAACCCGGGACCCTAGCAAAAGGGCAGTTCTTC
CDR3 protein: CAGAKPGTLAKGQFF

J gene: TRBJ2-3
D gene: TRBD2
clone size: NA
V gene: TRBV4-2
CDR3 DNA: TGTGCCAGCAGCCAAGATCTGCTAGCGGGAGTCCCAGATACGCAGTATTTT
CDR3 protein: CASSQDLLAGVPDTQYF

J gene: TRBJ1-5
D gene: NA
clone size: few
V gene: TRBV28
CDR3 DNA: TGTGCCACTCGATCGCCGGGTCAGCCCCAGCATTTT
CDR3 protein: CATRSPGQPQHF

J gene: TRBJ2-5
D gene: NA
clone size: NA
V gene: TRBV29-1
CDR3 DNA: TGCAGCGTTGATGCAGGGAGCCCCCACGAGACCCAGTACTTC
CDR3 protein: CSVDAGSPHETQYF

J gene: TRBJ1-1
D gene: NA
clone size: NA
V gene: TRBV5-1
CDR3 DNA: TGCGCCAGCACGCCTGTAGCGGTGAACACTGAAGCTTTCTTT
CDR3 protein: CASTPVAVNTEAFF

J gene: TRBJ1-4
D gene: NA
clone size: NA
V gene: TRBV4-1
CDR3 DNA: TGCGCCAGCAGCCAATTAAGGGGGACAACTAATGAAAAACTGTTTTTT
CDR3 protein: CASSQLRGTTNEKLFF

J gene: TRBJ1-6
D gene: NA
clone size: few
V gene: TRBV20-1
CDR3 DNA: TGCAGTGCTAGAGCGGGTGACGATTCACCCCTCCACTTT
CDR3 protein: CSARAGDDSPLHF

J gene: TRBJ2-1
D gene: NA
clone size: NA
V gene: TRBV6-5
CDR3 DNA: TGTGCCAGCAGTTACCTTGTGACAGGTATCTCCTACAATGGGCAGTTCTTC
CDR3 protein: CASSYLVTGISYNGQFF

J gene: TRBJ2-3
D gene: TRBD2
clone size: few
V gene: TRBV27
CDR3 DNA: TGTGCCAGCAGTTTATCGGGGCTAGCGGGAGGGCCCTCGGGAGATACGCAGTATTTT
CDR3 protein: CASSLSGLAGGPSGDTQYF